The present T cell receptor (beta chain) was sequenced within a study of type 1 regulatory T cells. TCRdb itself ran the reads through MiXCR, one entry per CDR3 protein. This table has some 25,000 distinct CDR3 sequences, approximately 77% appearing once. Turning to this clonotype: Its matching antigen is unknown.

What was sequenced was cultured T cells, either the whole culture or a sorted T cell fraction (not recorded which). Subset reported: Tr1-enriched cell product generated in vitro against host alloantigens. This clonotype originated in a human donor in good health.

Here the CDR3 reads CASSWTGVTNTGELFF. In nucleotides, the CDR3 is TGTGCCAGCAGTTGGACAGGGGTGACGAACACCGGGGAGCTGTTTTTT. The chain is built from TRBV2 and TRBJ2-2, with TRBD1 identical over 9 bases. CDR1 and CDR2 from the germline V gene are SNHLY and FYNNEI. V lost 5 bases and J lost 0; bases outside the gene matches: 4. The CDR3 loop spans 16 amino acids.